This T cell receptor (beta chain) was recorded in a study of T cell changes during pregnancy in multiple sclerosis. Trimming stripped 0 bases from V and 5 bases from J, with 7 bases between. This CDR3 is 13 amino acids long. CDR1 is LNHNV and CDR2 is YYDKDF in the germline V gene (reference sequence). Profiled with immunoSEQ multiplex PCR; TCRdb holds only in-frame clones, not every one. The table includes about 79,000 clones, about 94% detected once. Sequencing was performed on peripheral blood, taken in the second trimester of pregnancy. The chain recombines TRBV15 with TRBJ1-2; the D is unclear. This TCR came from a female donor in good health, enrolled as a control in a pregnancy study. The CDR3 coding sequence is TGTGCCACCAGCAGAGATCGAGTGTATGGCTACACCTTC. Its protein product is CATSRDRVYGYTF.